What follows are 26 T cell receptor beta chains derived from one specimen sequenced in a study of post-analysis software for immune sequencing data. General study points: Controls had lower frequencies than patients of about 5 TRBV segments, which included TRBV5-6, TRBV5-1 and TRBV20-1.

These receptors lack a known antigen. Researchers reported that TCR beta cDNA libraries carried unique molecular identifiers. TCRdb re-called the PCR reads through MiXCR, storing one row per CDR3 protein. The sample shows 550,000 to 700,000 distinct CDR3 sequences, around 40% of them seen only once. Specimen: blood. All receptors come from a girl aged 10-17 years with multiple sclerosis.

The V and J genes are TRBV7-6 and TRBJ2-3, with D tentatively TRBD2 (7 bases). This CDR3 contains 14 residues. V gave up 7 bases and J gave up 2 bases, with 13 bases separating them. Germline V gives CDR1 SGHVS, CDR2 FNYEAQ. The CDR3 coding sequence is TGTGCCAGCACCCCCCGGGGGGCCACAGATACGCAGTATTTT. Translated: CASTPRGATDTQYF.

The J gene is TRBJ2-1, the V gene TRBV12-3 or TRBV12-4, with 8 bases lining up with TRBD1. The V gene end was trimmed by 1 base and the J gene end by 4 bases; junction bases not matched to a gene: 6. The CDR3 has 16 amino acids. In DNA form, the CDR3 reads TGTGCCAGCAGTTTAGATAGGACAGGGACATACAATGAGCAGTTCTTC. Encoded protein: CASSLDRTGTYNEQFF.

The J gene is TRBJ2-7, the V gene TRBV20-1; 9 nucleotides align to TRBD2. This CDR3 spans 14 amino acids. After removal of 3 bases from V and 2 bases from J, the junction contained 5 bases not matched to a gene. Germline V gene lookup returns CDR1 DFQATT and CDR2 SNEGSKA (reference sequence). CDR3 nucleotides: TGCAGTGCTAGGGTACCTAGCGGGGCCTACGAGCAGTACTTC. Its protein product is CSARVPSGAYEQYF.

This clonotype was recorded many times. The rearrangement uses TRBV27 and TRBJ2-7; 14 positions match TRBD2. V lost 4 bases and J lost 7; bases outside the gene matches: 3. The germline CDR1 and CDR2 sequences are MNHEY and SMNVEV (reference sequence). This CDR3 comprises 14 residues. As DNA, the CDR3 is TGTGCCAGCAGTTCAGGACTAGCGGGAGGTGAGCAGTACTTC. Its protein is CASSSGLAGGEQYF.

V usage is TRBV6-5 and J usage is TRBJ2-7; 7 bases agree with TRBD2. CDR1 and CDR2 (germline): MNHEY, SVGAGI. The CDR3 length is 15 residues. Trimming at V came to 0 bases and at J to 7 bases, leaving 9 bases not matched to a gene. The CDR3 sequence is CASSYSMVGGDEQYF. The CDR3 coding sequence is TGTGCCAGCAGTTACTCGATGGTGGGAGGGGATGAGCAGTACTTC.

The J gene is TRBJ1-3, the V gene TRBV12-3 or TRBV12-4; a possible D gene is TRBD1 (6 bases). V lost 7 bases, J lost 4 bases, and 17 bases lay in between. The CDR3 runs 15 residues. The CDR3 coding sequence is TGTGCCAGCACCATGACGGGGGGCTCCGGAAACACCATATATTTT. Its protein product is CASTMTGGSGNTIYF.

The rearrangement joins TRBV6-1 to TRBJ2-1; 12 bases line up with TRBD2. Germline CDR1 is MNHNS and CDR2 is SASEGT. The junction had 9 bases not matched to a gene; V was cut back by 6 bases and J by 9 bases. The CDR3 loop spans 15 amino acids. CDR3 in DNA: TGTGCCAGCAGGCTAGCGGGGGGGCGGGCGGCTGAGCAGTTCTTC. Encoded protein: CASRLAGGRAAEQFF.

In this sample, this clonotype turned up a few times. The V gene is TRBV5-1, the J gene TRBJ2-4; D is possibly TRBD1 or TRBD2 (7 bases each). V was cut by 4 bases and J by 6 bases, with 11 bases left in between. The germline gives CDR1 SGHRS, CDR2 YFSETQ. There are 13 residues in the CDR3. CDR3 coding DNA: TGCGCCAGCAGCCTCAGGGGGGGAAACATTCAGTACTTC. The encoded protein is CASSLRGGNIQYF. Full variable domain (outside the CDR3, taken from reference TRBV5-1 and TRBJ2-4): KAGVTQTPRYLIKTRGQQVTLSCSPISGHRSVSWYQQTPGQGLQFLFEYFSETQRNKGNFPGRFSGRQFSNSRSEMNVSTLELGDSALYLCASSLRGGNIQYFGAGTRLSVL.

The V gene is TRBV29-1, the J gene TRBJ2-1; D is unclear. V was cut by 8 bases and J by 5 bases, with 10 bases left in between. The CDR3 sequence is 11 residues long. CDR1 and CDR2 from the germline V gene are SQVTM and ANQGSEA. The CDR3 is CSSLHDNEQFF. The CDR3 nucleotides are TGCAGCAGCCTCCATGACAATGAGCAGTTCTTC.

This sequence joins TRBV7-2 and TRBJ1-1, with D possibly TRBD1 on 5 matching bases. The CDR3 is 13 residues long. The V end lost 5 bases, the J end lost 3 bases, and 10 bases lay between the germline ends. Germline V gives CDR1 SGHTA, CDR2 FQGNSA. This CDR3 reads CASSRDGDTEAFF. Written as DNA, the CDR3 is TGTGCCAGCAGCCGGGACGGCGACACTGAAGCTTTCTTT.

V is TRBV20-1 and J is TRBJ1-2, with D unclear. The CDR3 runs to 14 residues. V was trimmed by 6 bases and J by 4 bases, leaving 18 bases between them. Germline assignment: CDR1 DFQATT and CDR2 SNEGSKA (reference sequence). The DNA of the CDR3 is TGCAGTGCCACTAGGGTGGTTCCCCTCTATGGCTACACCTTC. Residues: CSATRVVPLYGYTF.

This sequence joins TRBV4-1 and TRBJ2-3; no clear D. The CDR3 is made up of 15 amino acids. V was shortened by 1 base and J by 5 bases, with 13 bases between the two germline ends. Germline V gives CDR1 MGHRA, CDR2 YSYEKL. CDR3 region: CASSQGDGWGDTQYF. For the CDR3, the DNA is TGCGCCAGCAGCCAAGGAGACGGCTGGGGAGATACGCAGTATTTT.

The chain has TRBV3-1 and TRBJ2-5; 8 positions match TRBD1. Germline V CDR1 and CDR2: LGHDT, YNNKEL (reference sequence). This CDR3 contains 17 residues. V was clipped by 0 bases and J by 6 bases; unmatched bases: 12. In nucleotides, the CDR3 is TGTGCCAGCAGCCAAGAAACTAGGGCAGGGGGCGCGAAGACCCAGTACTTC. Its protein is CASSQETRAGGAKTQYF.

This clonotype has a handful of counts. The chain combines TRBV7-9 with TRBJ2-3; 11 nucleotides match TRBD2. V was pared by 3 bases and J by 7 bases, with 12 bases of the junction left unmatched. Per germline, CDR1 SEHNR and CDR2 FQNEAQ (reference sequence). The CDR3 spans 17 residues. DNA of the CDR3: TGTGCCAGCAGCTTGCCCCTTAGACTAGCGGGACATAATACGCAGTATTTT. Translating gives CASSLPLRLAGHNTQYF. The variable domain in full, with the rest retrieved from reference TRBV7-9 and TRBJ2-3, is DTGVSQNPRHKITKRGQNVTFRCDPISEHNRLYWYRQTLGQGPEFLTYFQNEAQLEKSRLLSDRFSAERPKGSFSTLEIQRTEQGDSAMYLCASSLPLRLAGHNTQYFGPGTRLTVL.

The chain recombines TRBV5-1 with TRBJ2-7, with D tentatively TRBD1 (7 bases). Trimming shortened V by 0 bases and J by 6 bases, and 13 bases separated the two germline ends. The CDR3 is 14 amino acids. CDR1 and CDR2 (germline): SGHRS, YFSETQ. The CDR3 DNA is TGCGCCAGCAGCTTGGCGGGGGACAGAGCCGAGCAGTACTTC. As protein: CASSLAGDRAEQYF.

The rearrangement links TRBV5-1 to TRBJ2-3, with D tentatively TRBD2 (6 bases). Trimming took 4 bases from V and 1 from J, leaving 13 bases between them. This CDR3 spans 15 amino acids. The germline gives CDR1 SGHRS, CDR2 YFSETQ. The CDR3 coding sequence is TGCGCCAGCAGCCATGGCCCGGGGGGCACAGATACGCAGTATTTT. Translating gives CASSHGPGGTDTQYF.

This chain connects TRBV9 to TRBJ2-3; TRBD1 aligns across 10 bases. This CDR3 comprises 20 residues. Germline CDR1 reads SGDLS; CDR2 reads YYNGEE. V shed 4 bases and J 3 bases; nucleotides not matched to a gene: 20. The CDR3 sequence: CASSSRTGGAERAGTDTQYF. CDR3 nucleotide sequence: TGTGCCAGCAGCTCTCGGACAGGGGGAGCAGAGAGGGCCGGGACAGATACGCAGTATTTT.

As regards this clonotype: At one end, the junction sequence differs from germline, possibly due to a read error. The genes are TRBV5-1 and TRBJ1-2; 10 bases agree with TRBD1. In germline, CDR1 is SGHRS, CDR2 YFSETQ. CDR3 size: 18 residues. In nucleotides, the CDR3 is TGCGCCAGCAGGTTGGGACAGGGGACTCTCCAAGCTAACTATGGCTACACCTTC. Amino acids: CASRLGQGTLQANYGYTF. Supplemented by reference TRBV5-1 and TRBJ1-2, the full variable domain reads KAGVTQTPRYLIKTRGQQVTLSCSPISGHRSVSWYQQTPGQGLQFLFEYFSETQRNKGNFPGRFSGRQFSNSRSEMNVSTLELGDSALYLCASRLGQGTLQANYGYTFGSGTRLTVV.

A word on this clonotype: A junction boundary mismatches the germline segment, possibly from a read error. This chain uses TRBV5-1 with TRBJ1-1, with D hard to call. The germline V gene encodes CDR1 SGHRS and CDR2 YFSETQ. The CDR3 is 13 amino acids. CDR3 in amino acids: CAGSPSEDTEAFF. As DNA, the CDR3 is TGCGCCGGCAGCCCCTCGGAAGACACTGAAGCTTTCTTT. Filled out from reference TRBV5-1 and TRBJ1-1, the complete variable domain reads KAGVTQTPRYLIKTRGQQVTLSCSPISGHRSVSWYQQTPGQGLQFLFEYFSETQRNKGNFPGRFSGRQFSNSRSEMNVSTLELGDSALYLCAGSPSEDTEAFFGQGTRLTVV.

The chain recombines TRBV7-9 with TRBJ1-5; D uncertain. Looked up from germline, CDR1 is SEHNR and CDR2 is FQNEAQ (reference sequence). This CDR3 comprises 15 residues. The V gene lost 7 bases and the J gene lost 2 bases, with 15 bases spanning the gap. In nucleotides, the CDR3 is TGTGCCAGCACCCGGGGTGTCGAGGGCAATCAGCCCCAGCATTTT. Its translation is CASTRGVEGNQPQHF.

The rearrangement joins TRBV15 to TRBJ2-2, with TRBD1 matching 9 bases. Germline loops: CDR1 LNHNV, CDR2 YYDKDF (reference sequence). This CDR3 is built from 15 residues. The trim removed 5 bases at V and 5 bases at J, leaving 6 bases unmatched. The CDR3 sequence is CATSGRDRVTGELFF. The CDR3 DNA follows: TGTGCCACCAGCGGCCGGGACAGGGTAACCGGGGAGCTGTTTTTT.

This clonotype appeared a single time. The chain uses TRBV5-1 and TRBJ2-1, with 8 bases that match TRBD1. Trimming removed 4 bases from V and 7 bases from J; junction bases left unmatched: 7. This CDR3 has 14 amino acids. Germline V gene data show CDR1 as SGHRS and CDR2 as YFSETQ. CDR3 sequence: CASSQGQARNEQFF. Here the CDR3 DNA reads TGCGCCAGCAGCCAGGGACAGGCGAGGAATGAGCAGTTCTTC.

Here the CDR3 DNA reads TGTGCCAGCAGTGATATTTCTCGGACAGGGAACACTGAAGCTTTCTTT. This encodes CASSDISRTGNTEAFF. The chain employs TRBV6-4 and TRBJ1-1, with 7 bases that match TRBD1. Germline loops: CDR1 MRHNA, CDR2 SNTAGT. The CDR3 is made up of 16 amino acids. Trimming took 3 bases from V and 1 from J; bases not matched to a gene: 8.

The sample holds a few counts of this clonotype. The chain is built from TRBV14 and TRBJ2-3; TRBD2 matches 8 bases. The CDR3 totals 17 residues. CDR1 and CDR2 (germline): SGHDN, FVKESK. V gave up 3 bases and J gave up 6 bases; unmatched junction bases: 14. CDR3 nucleotide sequence: TGTGCCAGCAGCCAGGTCCAGCGGGGGCCCGCATGGGATACGCAGTATTTT. Encoded protein: CASSQVQRGPAWDTQYF. Drawing the rest from reference TRBV14 and TRBJ2-3, the complete variable domain is EAGVTQFPSHSVIEKGQTVTLRCDPISGHDNLYWYRRVMGKEIKFLLHFVKESKQDESGMPNNRFLAERTGGTYSTLKVQPAELEDSGVYFCASSQVQRGPAWDTQYFGPGTRLTVL.

A few counts support this clonotype. J is TRBJ1-1 and V is TRBV7-2; 12 bases agree with TRBD1. This CDR3 has 17 residues. Germline trimming cut 0 bases from V and 4 bases from J; bases unmatched to any gene: 6. Germline V lookup: CDR1 SGHTA, CDR2 FQGNSA. CDR3 nucleotide sequence: TGTGCCAGCAGCTTAGCCTTTTTGGGACAGGGGGCCACTGAAGCTTTCTTT. This codes for CASSLAFLGQGATEAFF.

The chain uses TRBV15 and TRBJ1-2; a weak D match, TRBD1 (5 bases). Per the germline V gene, CDR1 is LNHNV and CDR2 is YYDKDF (reference sequence). Trimming left V 0 bases short and J 3 bases short, with 26 bases between. The CDR3 length is 20 residues. As DNA, the CDR3 is TGTGCCACCAGCAGAGATCCACTTAGGGACGACCCAATGGGCGACTATGGCTACACCTTC. As protein: CATSRDPLRDDPMGDYGYTF.